This TCR beta chain was retrieved from a study of long-term antiretroviral therapy in people with HIV. Findings of the study overall: Increased diversity was seen after ART, yet it remained lower than in transplant donor controls. Researchers lacked any data on ART adherence, viral resistance or therapy changes.

The libraries were made with immunoSEQ v3.0 at survey level. Measured with immunoSEQ multiplex PCR; TCRdb has only the in-frame clones, and not every one. In the table there are nearly 50,000 clones, about 88% of which are singletons. The CDR3 loop spans 17 amino acids. The V gene's germline CDR1 is SSHAT and CDR2 FNYEAQ (reference sequence). Participants who had HIV were, without exception, treated in the United States. Notes on this clone: Its antigen is currently unknown. The junction differs from germline at one of its ends, possibly a read error.

The rearrangement links TRBV7-7 to TRBJ2-3; 11 nucleotides match TRBD2. The sequence was obtained from a young woman with HIV. The input for sequencing was unsorted PBMCs, taken 0.8 years after starting antiretroviral therapy. CDR3 coding DNA: TGTGCTAGCAGCTTAGTGGCTAGCGGGAGGAATGCAGATACGCAGTATTTT. Encoded protein: CASSLVASGRNADTQYF.